A selection of T cell receptor beta chains follows, all from one sample in a study of blood T cell repertoires in COVID-19. Using immunoSEQ multiplex PCR, the repertoire was profiled, and TCRdb retains in-frame clones only, with some absent. The sample includes about 54,000 clones, roughly 79% seen only once; the top ten take about 5.3%. Material for sequencing was peripheral blood. Receptors originate from a woman in her sixties with acute or convalescent COVID-19. Both conserved end residues are trimmed from each CDR3. Each record gives: J gene, V gene, CDR3 protein.

TRBJ2-5,TRBV27,ASGSGGQETQY
TRBJ2-1,TRBV6-5,ASSYSGQGTYNEQF
TRBJ2-5,TRBV15,ATSRTLGAGAHGETQY
TRBJ1-3,TRBV19,ASSISGRRPSGNTIY
TRBJ1-3,TRBV3-1/TRBV3-2,ASSPDSSGNTIY
TRBJ2-2,TRBV14,ASSRDWGLRNTGELF
TRBJ2-7,TRBV6-1,ASSEALDRVANYEQY
TRBJ1-2,TRBV30,AWDRGRINGYT
TRBJ2-7,TRBV13,ASSPRQALSYEQY
TRBJ2-5,TRBV5-4,ASSLRGQETQY
TRBJ1-5,TRBV5-1,ASSIRQGGQPQH
TRBJ1-2,TRBV5-5,ASSSQAGTYGYT
TRBJ1-1,TRBV30,AWSQGSTEAF
TRBJ2-2,TRBV14,ASSLRLAPGELF
TRBJ2-1,TRBV20-1,SASIAQLAGYYNEQF
TRBJ1-2,TRBV20-1,SARVLYGYT
TRBJ2-5,TRBV14,ASSQVNTGALETQY
TRBJ1-2,TRBV12-3/TRBV12-4,ASRSSGVYGYT
TRBJ2-3,TRBV7-9,ASSTTVAVRGDTQY
TRBJ2-7,TRBV6-6,ASRGASGNNEQY
TRBJ2-1,TRBV3-1/TRBV3-2,ASSQEVGGTGVYNEQF
TRBJ2-7,TRBV18,ASSPYMRTYEQY
TRBJ1-1,TRBV6-1,ASSELGWDTTEAF
TRBJ1-1,TRBV25-1,ASSYQGTAF
TRBJ2-6,TRBV7-9,ASSLGGAGANVLT
TRBJ2-3,TRBV11-2,ASSLQPSGGAGDTQY
TRBJ2-2,TRBV2,ASSTGSGELF
TRBJ2-7,TRBV5-1,ASSLAFSGTGLHEQY
TRBJ2-1,TRBV6-4,ASSESLAGLYNEQF
TRBJ1-2,TRBV4-1,ASSQDLAPMFGYT
TRBJ2-2,TRBV28,ASSSAGVRGELF
TRBJ2-4,TRBV2,ASSPGTGGSKNIQY